Below, 5 T cell receptor beta chains from the same sample are listed, as sequenced in a study of cytomegalovirus exposure and HLA in healthy donors. PCR employed 60 Vbeta and 13 Jbeta primers. Here immunoSEQ multiplex PCR was the method, and the copy in TCRdb shows in-frame clones only, minus some. The data contain 100,000 to 150,000 clones, 74% of them singletons. The sequencing sample was made of PBMCs. These receptors were collected from a woman in her 50s in good health and CMV-seropositive.

This chain connects TRBV30 to TRBJ1-4; the D is unclear. The CDR3 runs to 17 residues. The V end lost 0 bases, the J end lost 8 bases, and 22 bases lay between the germline ends. Looked up from germline, CDR1 is GTSNPN and CDR2 is SVGIG (reference sequence). This chain's CDR3 is CAWSVFGSADRREKLFF. CDR3 coding DNA: TGTGCCTGGAGTGTATTTGGGAGTGCGGACCGTAGGGAAAAACTGTTTTTT.

In DNA, the CDR3 is TGCAGCGTCGCTGCCCATGGCGCGGGGGGTTTCACCGGGGAGCTGTTTTTT. It translates to CSVAAHGAGGFTGELFF. The chain employs TRBV29-1 and TRBJ2-2; 8 bases are a match to TRBD2. In germline, CDR1 is SQVTM, CDR2 ANQGSEA. The junction had 16 bases not matched to a gene; V was cut back by 6 bases and J by 4 bases. This CDR3 is built from 17 residues.

The rearrangement links TRBV5-5 to TRBJ2-1, with 11 bases aligning to TRBD1. The V gene's germline CDR1 is SGHKS and CDR2 YYEKEE (reference sequence). Trimming at V came to 4 bases and at J to 16 bases, leaving 10 bases not matched to a gene. The CDR3 sequence is 13 residues long. In DNA, the CDR3 is TGTGCCAGCAGCGTGGACAGGGGGCCCCAGAATTTCTTC. It translates to CASSVDRGPQNFF.

The chain has TRBV6-1 and TRBJ1-4; D uncertain. Per germline, CDR1 MNHNS and CDR2 SASEGT. The CDR3 has 14 amino acids. Trimming left V 3 bases short and J 7 bases short, with 12 bases between. The CDR3 loop is CASSDGTESEKLFF. The CDR3 region has the DNA TGTGCCAGCAGTGACGGAACAGAGAGTGAAAAACTGTTTTTT.

The rearrangement links TRBV15 to TRBJ2-3; TRBD2 matches at 10 bases. This CDR3 comprises 13 residues. Per the germline V gene, CDR1 is LNHNV and CDR2 is YYDKDF (reference sequence). V lost 9 bases and J lost 3; bases outside the gene matches: 3. The CDR3 bases are TGTGCCACTTTAGCGGGGGGTACAGATACGCAGTATTTT. It codes for CATLAGGTDTQYF.